The 10 T cell receptor beta chains reported below all come from one sample, sequenced in a study of T cell repertoires in aging, cancer and after chemotherapy. Rearranged V-D-J TRB sequences were amplified with a mixed TRB-A/B primer pool. TCRdb reanalysed the multiplex PCR reads using MiXCR and keeps one entry per CDR3 protein. This sample has fewer than 6,000 distinct CDR3 sequences, with around 22% found just once. The template was genomic DNA from peripheral blood, not RNA. Material for sequencing was blood. The receptors shown here come from a human donor with a blood cancer.

This clonotype is medium-sized. The chain is built from TRBV12-3 or TRBV12-4 and TRBJ2-5; a weak D match, TRBD1 (5 bases). The CDR3 consists of 13 residues. Between the trimmed V and J ends, which lost 5 bases and 5 bases, there was a span of 12 bases. The CDR3: CASSRQSTETQYF. DNA of the CDR3: TGTGCCAGCAGTCGACAGTCTACGGAGACCCAGTACTTC.

This chain joins TRBV6-5 and TRBJ1-1, with 7 positions matching TRBD1. This CDR3 has 13 amino acids. In germline, CDR1 is MNHEY, CDR2 SVGAGI. V was pared by 6 bases and J by 4 bases, with 5 bases of the junction left unmatched. The CDR3 coding sequence is TGTGCCAGCAGAAAAACAGGGGCCACTGAAGCTTTCTTT. Translated, it gives CASRKTGATEAFF.

V is TRBV7-2 and J is TRBJ1-1, with a tentative D call TRBD1 (6 bases). Trimming stripped 0 bases from V and 11 bases from J, with 13 bases between. The CDR3 covers 13 residues. CDR1 is SGHTA, CDR2 FQGNSA, per germline. The CDR3 region is CASSLARGRGAFF. CDR3 in DNA: TGTGCCAGCAGCTTAGCGAGGGGGAGGGGTGCTTTCTTT.

In its sample, this clonotype was seen a few times. The gene calls are TRBV11-2 and TRBJ2-1; D is possibly TRBD2 (6 bases). This CDR3 spans 14 amino acids. In germline, CDR1 is SGHAT, CDR2 FQNNGV. V was trimmed by 0 bases and J by 10 bases, leaving 13 bases between them. CDR3 nucleotide sequence: TGTGCCAGCAGCTTAGACCCCGGGCTAGCGGAGCAGTTCTTC. It yields the protein CASSLDPGLAEQFF. The complete variable domain, with remaining parts taken from reference TRBV11-2 and TRBJ2-1, reads EAGVAQSPRYKIIEKRQSVAFWCNPISGHATLYWYQQILGQGPKLLIQFQNNGVVDDSQLPKDRFSAERLKGVDSTLKIQPAKLEDSAVYLCASSLDPGLAEQFFGPGTRLTVL.

This clonotype has only a few counts. This chain connects TRBV30 to TRBJ1-5, with 7 bases matching TRBD1. V dropped 3 bases and J dropped 4; count of bases not matched to a gene: 9. In germline, CDR1 is GTSNPN, CDR2 SVGIG (reference sequence). The CDR3 consists of 15 residues. CDR3 amino acids: CAWSHYGTVNQPQHF. As DNA, the CDR3 is TGTGCCTGGAGCCATTACGGGACAGTGAATCAGCCCCAGCATTTT.

This clonotype is categorized as medium-sized. V gene TRBV5-5 combines with J gene TRBJ1-3; D unclear. Germline-derived CDR1 and CDR2 are SGHKS and YYEKEE (reference sequence). The CDR3 is made up of 14 amino acids. V gave up 0 bases and J gave up 1 base, with 5 bases separating them. The CDR3 bases are TGTGCCAGCAGCTTGGTGTCTTCTGGAAACACCATATATTTT. Translation: CASSLVSSGNTIYF.

By sample share, this clonotype is medium-sized (0.01 to 0.1%). The rearrangement uses TRBV11-3 and TRBJ2-7, with D perhaps being TRBD1 or TRBD2 (6 bases each). The germline V gene encodes CDR1 SGHNT and CDR2 YENEEA. The CDR3 length is 13 residues. Trimming took 5 bases from V and 3 from J, leaving 11 bases between them. The CDR3 here is CASSLGGVYEQYF. CDR3 coding DNA: TGTGCCAGCAGCCTCGGGGGCGTCTACGAGCAGTACTTC.

The V and J genes are TRBV5-6 and TRBJ1-1; D unresolved. Trimming removed 1 base from V and 2 bases from J, with 6 bases in between. The CDR3 extends over 13 amino acids. Germline CDR1 and CDR2: SGHDT and YYEEEE. The CDR3 reads CASSLTANTEAFF. DNA for the CDR3: TGTGCCAGCAGCTTGACAGCCAACACTGAAGCTTTCTTT.

This clonotype was observed a handful of times. This chain links TRBV11-2 with TRBJ1-6, with D perhaps TRBD1 (5 bases). V was shortened by 1 base and J by 10 bases, with 14 bases between the two germline ends. Germline V lookup: CDR1 SGHAT, CDR2 FQNNGV. The CDR3 has 15 amino acids. The CDR3 sequence: CASSLVGQGESPLHF. Written as DNA, the CDR3 is TGTGCCAGCAGCTTAGTCGGGCAGGGAGAATCACCCCTCCACTTT. Full variable domain (remainder filled in from reference TRBV11-2 and TRBJ1-6): EAGVAQSPRYKIIEKRQSVAFWCNPISGHATLYWYQQILGQGPKLLIQFQNNGVVDDSQLPKDRFSAERLKGVDSTLKIQPAKLEDSAVYLCASSLVGQGESPLHFGNGTRLTVT.

This clonotype was detected only a few times. The rearrangement joins TRBV5-1 to TRBJ2-3, with D perhaps matching TRBD1 (6 bases). The germline V and J ends were trimmed by 2 bases and 3 bases, with 13 bases remaining between them. Per germline, CDR1 SGHRS and CDR2 YFSETQ. The CDR3 runs to 15 residues. The CDR3 protein is CASSFGQWGTDTQYF. In DNA form, the CDR3 reads TGCGCCAGCAGCTTCGGACAGTGGGGTACAGATACGCAGTATTTT.